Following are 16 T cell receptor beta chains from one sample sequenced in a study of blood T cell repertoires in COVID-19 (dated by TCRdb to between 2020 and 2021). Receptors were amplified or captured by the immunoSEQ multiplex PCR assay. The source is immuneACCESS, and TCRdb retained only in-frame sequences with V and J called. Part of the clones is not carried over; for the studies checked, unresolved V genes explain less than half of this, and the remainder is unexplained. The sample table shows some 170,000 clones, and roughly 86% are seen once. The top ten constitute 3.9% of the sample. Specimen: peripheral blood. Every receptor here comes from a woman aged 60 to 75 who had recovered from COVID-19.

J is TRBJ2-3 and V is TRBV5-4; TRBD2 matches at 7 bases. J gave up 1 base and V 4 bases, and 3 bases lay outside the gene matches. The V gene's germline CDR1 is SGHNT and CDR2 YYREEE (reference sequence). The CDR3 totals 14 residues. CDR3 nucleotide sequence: TGTGCCAGCAGCGCCGGACTAGGCACAGATACGCAGTATTTT. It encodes CASSAGLGTDTQYF. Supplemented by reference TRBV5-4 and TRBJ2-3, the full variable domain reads ETGVTQSPTHLIKTRGQQVTLRCSSQSGHNTVSWYQQALGQGPQFIFQYYREEENGRGNFPPRFSGLQFPNYSSELNVNALELDDSALYLCASSAGLGTDTQYFGPGTRLTVL.

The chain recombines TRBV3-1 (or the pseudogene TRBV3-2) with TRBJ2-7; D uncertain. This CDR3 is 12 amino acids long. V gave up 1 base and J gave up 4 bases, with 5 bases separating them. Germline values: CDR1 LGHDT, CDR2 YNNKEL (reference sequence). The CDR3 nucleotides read TGTGCCAGCAGCCAAGGTAGTTACGAGCAGTACTTC. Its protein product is CASSQGSYEQYF.

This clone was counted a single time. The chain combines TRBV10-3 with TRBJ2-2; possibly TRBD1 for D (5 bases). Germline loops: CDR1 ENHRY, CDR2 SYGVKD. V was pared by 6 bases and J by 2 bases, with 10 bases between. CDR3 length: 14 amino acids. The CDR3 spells CAISQGRNTGELFF. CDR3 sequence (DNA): TGTGCCATCAGCCAGGGTCGCAACACCGGGGAGCTGTTTTTT.

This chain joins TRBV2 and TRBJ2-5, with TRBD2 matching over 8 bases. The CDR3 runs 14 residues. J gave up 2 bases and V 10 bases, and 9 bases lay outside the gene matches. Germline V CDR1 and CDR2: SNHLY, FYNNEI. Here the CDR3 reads CANLGLASQETQYF. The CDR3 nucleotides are TGTGCCAATCTAGGACTAGCCTCACAAGAGACCCAGTACTTC.

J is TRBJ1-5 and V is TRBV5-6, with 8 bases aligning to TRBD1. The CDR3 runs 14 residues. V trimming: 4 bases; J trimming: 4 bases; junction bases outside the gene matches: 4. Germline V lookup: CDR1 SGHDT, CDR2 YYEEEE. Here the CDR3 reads CASSRTGQNQPQHF. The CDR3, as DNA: TGTGCCAGCAGCCGGACAGGGCAGAATCAGCCCCAGCATTTT.

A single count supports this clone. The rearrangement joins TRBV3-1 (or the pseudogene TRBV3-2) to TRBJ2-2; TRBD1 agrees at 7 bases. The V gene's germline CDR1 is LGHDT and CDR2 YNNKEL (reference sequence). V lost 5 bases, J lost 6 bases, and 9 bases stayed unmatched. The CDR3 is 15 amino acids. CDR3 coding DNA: TGTGCCAGCAGCTATGGACAGGCAGGCGCCGGGGAGCTGTTTTTT. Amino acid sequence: CASSYGQAGAGELFF.

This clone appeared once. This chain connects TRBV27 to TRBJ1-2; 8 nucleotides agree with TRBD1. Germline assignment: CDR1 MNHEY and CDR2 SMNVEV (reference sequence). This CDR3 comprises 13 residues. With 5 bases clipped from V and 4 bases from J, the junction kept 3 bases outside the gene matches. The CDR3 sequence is CASSGQGAYGYTF. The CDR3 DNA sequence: TGTGCCAGCAGTGGACAGGGTGCCTATGGCTACACCTTC.

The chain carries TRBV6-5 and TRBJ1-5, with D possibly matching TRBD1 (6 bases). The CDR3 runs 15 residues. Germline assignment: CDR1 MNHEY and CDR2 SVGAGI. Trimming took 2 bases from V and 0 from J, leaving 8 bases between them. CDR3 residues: CASSYRGNSNQPQHF. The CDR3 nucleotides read TGTGCCAGCAGTTACAGGGGGAATAGCAATCAGCCCCAGCATTTT.

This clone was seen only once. The CDR3: CASRLTGGDEQYF. CDR3 DNA: TGCGCCAGCAGGTTGACAGGGGGAGACGAGCAGTACTTC. The rearrangement uses TRBV5-1 and TRBJ2-7; 9 bases match TRBD1. J was trimmed by 5 bases and V by 5 bases; bases with no gene match: 5. Germline V gene data show CDR1 as SGHRS and CDR2 as YFSETQ. The length of the CDR3 is 13 residues.

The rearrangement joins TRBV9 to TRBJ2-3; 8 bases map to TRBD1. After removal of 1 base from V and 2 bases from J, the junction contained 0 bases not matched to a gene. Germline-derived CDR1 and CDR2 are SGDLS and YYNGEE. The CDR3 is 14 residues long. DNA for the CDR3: TGTGCCAGCAGCGTACAGGGGGCCACAGATACGCAGTATTTT. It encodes CASSVQGATDTQYF.

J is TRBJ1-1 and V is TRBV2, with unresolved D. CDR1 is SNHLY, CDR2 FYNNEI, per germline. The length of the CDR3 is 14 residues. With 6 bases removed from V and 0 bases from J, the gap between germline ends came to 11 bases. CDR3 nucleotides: TGTGCCAGCAGCCTCAGTATGGTGAACACTGAAGCTTTCTTT. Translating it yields CASSLSMVNTEAFF. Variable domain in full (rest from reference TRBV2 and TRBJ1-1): EPEVTQTPSHQVTQMGQEVILRCVPISNHLYFYWYRQILGQKVEFLVSFYNNEISEKSEIFDDQFSVERPDGSNFTLKIRSTKLEDSAMYFCASSLSMVNTEAFFGQGTRLTVV.

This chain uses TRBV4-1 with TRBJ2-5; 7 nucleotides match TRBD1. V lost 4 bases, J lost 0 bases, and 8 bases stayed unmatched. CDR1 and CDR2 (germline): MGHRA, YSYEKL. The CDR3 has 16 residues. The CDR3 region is CASSPTGVMYQETQYF. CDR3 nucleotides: TGCGCCAGCAGCCCTACAGGGGTCATGTACCAAGAGACCCAGTACTTC.

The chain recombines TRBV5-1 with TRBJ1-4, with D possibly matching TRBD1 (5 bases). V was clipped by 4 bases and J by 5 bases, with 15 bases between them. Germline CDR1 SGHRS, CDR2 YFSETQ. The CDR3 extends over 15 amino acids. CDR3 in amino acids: CASSDDSSGNEKLFF. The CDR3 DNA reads TGCGCCAGCAGCGACGACAGTTCCGGCAATGAAAAACTGTTTTTT.

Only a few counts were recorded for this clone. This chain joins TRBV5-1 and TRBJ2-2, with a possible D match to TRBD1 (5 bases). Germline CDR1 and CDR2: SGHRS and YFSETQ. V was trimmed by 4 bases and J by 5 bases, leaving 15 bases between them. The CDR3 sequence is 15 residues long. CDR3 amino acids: CASSQPARATGELFF. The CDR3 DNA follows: TGCGCCAGCAGCCAACCGGCCAGGGCTACCGGGGAGCTGTTTTTT.

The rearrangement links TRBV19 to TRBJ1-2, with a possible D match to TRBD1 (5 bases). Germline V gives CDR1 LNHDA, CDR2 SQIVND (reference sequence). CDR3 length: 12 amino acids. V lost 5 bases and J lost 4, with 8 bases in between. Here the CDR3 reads CASSYGGYGYTF. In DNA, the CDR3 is TGTGCCAGTAGTTACGGGGGCTATGGCTACACCTTC.

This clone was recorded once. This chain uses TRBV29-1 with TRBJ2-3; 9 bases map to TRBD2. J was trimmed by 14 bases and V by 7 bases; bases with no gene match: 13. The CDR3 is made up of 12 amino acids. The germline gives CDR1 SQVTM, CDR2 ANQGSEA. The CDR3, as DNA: TGCAGCGGGACGAGTAGCGGGGGTGAGTCGTATTTT. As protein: CSGTSSGGESYF.